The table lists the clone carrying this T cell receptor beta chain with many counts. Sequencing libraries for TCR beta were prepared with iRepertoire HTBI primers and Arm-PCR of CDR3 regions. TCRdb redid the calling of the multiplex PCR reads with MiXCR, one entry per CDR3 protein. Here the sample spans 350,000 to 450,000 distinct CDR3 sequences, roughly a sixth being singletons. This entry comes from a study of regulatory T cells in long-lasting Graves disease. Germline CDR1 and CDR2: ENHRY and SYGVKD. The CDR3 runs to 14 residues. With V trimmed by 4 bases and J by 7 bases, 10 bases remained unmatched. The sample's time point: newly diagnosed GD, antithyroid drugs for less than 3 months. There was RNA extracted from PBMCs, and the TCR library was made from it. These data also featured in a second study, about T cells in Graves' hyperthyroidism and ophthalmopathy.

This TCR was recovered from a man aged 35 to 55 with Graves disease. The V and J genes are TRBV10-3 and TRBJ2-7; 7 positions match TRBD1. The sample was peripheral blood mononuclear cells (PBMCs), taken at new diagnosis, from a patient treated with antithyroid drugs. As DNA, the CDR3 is TGTGCCATCAGTGGCCGGGACAGCGCGGATGAGCAGTACTTC. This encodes CAISGRDSADEQYF.